The 14 T cell receptor beta chains presented below share a single source sample, sequenced in a study of response to subunit inactivated influenza vaccine. Each CDR3 protein gets one entry after TCRdb re-called the RT-PCR reads with MiXCR. Among about 180,000 distinct CDR3 sequences listed, about a tenth were seen once. The input for sequencing was non-naive T cells sorted from PBMCs, taken on the day of vaccination. The receptors stem from a man in his fifties or sixties who received an inactivated influenza vaccine.

The CDR3 DNA sequence: TGTGCCAGCGCACAGGGGTCTCAAGAGACCCAGTACTTC. It codes for CASAQGSQETQYF. The chain couples TRBV6-1 to TRBJ2-5, with 7 bases that match TRBD1. Germline trimming cut 8 bases from V and 2 bases from J; bases unmatched to any gene: 5. The CDR3 has 13 residues. The germline V gene encodes CDR1 MNHNS and CDR2 SASEGT.

In its sample, this clonotype was seen a few times. The chain uses TRBV11-1 and TRBJ1-1; D remains ambiguous. The CDR3 sequence is 19 residues long. V lost 5 bases and J lost 3, with 28 bases in between. Germline assignment: CDR1 SGHAT and CDR2 FQDESV (reference sequence). For the CDR3, the DNA is TGTGCCAGCAGCCATCCCAGCGTCCGAGGGTTAAAGTGGGACACTGAAGCTTTCTTT. It yields the protein CASSHPSVRGLKWDTEAFF.

This clonotype was observed many times. The genes are TRBV20-1 and TRBJ1-2; D unresolved. Germline values: CDR1 DFQATT, CDR2 SNEGSKA (reference sequence). CDR3 length equals 14 residues. V was shortened by 6 bases and J by 1 base, with 15 bases between the two germline ends. CDR3 sequence (DNA): TGCAGTGCCCCCGCACGGAGAAATAACTATGGCTACACCTTC. Its translation is CSAPARRNNYGYTF.

There are many counts of this clonotype. The chain uses TRBV9 and TRBJ1-3, with D possibly being TRBD1 (5 bases). The CDR3 consists of 16 residues. Trimming took off 3 bases at V and 0 bases at J, with 13 bases between the two ends. Germline CDR1 and CDR2: SGDLS and YYNGEE. The CDR3 DNA follows: TGTGCCAGCAGCGCCCAGGGACCGTTCTCTGGAAACACCATATATTTT. Protein product: CASSAQGPFSGNTIYF.

This clonotype was picked up many times. The rearrangement joins TRBV20-1 to TRBJ2-7; the match to TRBD2 covers 13 bases. The V and J ends lost 4 bases and 12 bases, in that order; junction bases with no gene match: 12. Germline V gene sequence: CDR1 DFQATT, CDR2 SNEGSKA (reference sequence). The CDR3 has 14 residues. This CDR3 reads CSANRPGLAGWSYF. As DNA, the CDR3 is TGCAGTGCTAACCGCCCGGGACTAGCGGGATGGTCGTACTTC.

This clonotype showed up many times. This chain connects TRBV13 to TRBJ2-6; TRBD1 matches 7 bases. This CDR3 comprises 16 residues. Germline V lookup: CDR1 PRHDT, CDR2 FYEKMQ (reference sequence). J lost 1 base, V lost 3 bases, and 3 bases had no gene match. In DNA form, the CDR3 reads TGTGCCAGCAGCTTGAACAGGGGATCTGGGGCCAACGTCCTGACTTTC. Protein: CASSLNRGSGANVLTF.

CDR3 nucleotide sequence: TGTGCCAGCAGCCAAGTTGGTAGTATCGGCGAGCAGTTCTTC. Its translation is CASSQVGSIGEQFF. The chain uses TRBV3-1 and TRBJ2-1; D gene unclear. Trimming pared 1 base from V and 10 bases from J, leaving 14 bases between. The CDR3 is made up of 14 amino acids. Per the germline V gene, CDR1 is LGHDT and CDR2 is YNNKEL (reference sequence).

In this sample, this clonotype turned up a few times. The chain joins TRBV7-9 to TRBJ2-2, with TRBD2 matching over 8 bases. The CDR3 consists of 16 residues. With 3 bases clipped from V and 2 bases from J, the junction kept 5 bases outside the gene matches. Germline V lookup: CDR1 SEHNR, CDR2 FQNEAQ (reference sequence). CDR3 DNA: TGTGCCAGCAGCTTTGGTAGCGGGGTCAACACCGGGGAGCTGTTTTTT. This gives the protein CASSFGSGVNTGELFF.

This clonotype was picked up a small number of times. This sequence joins TRBV20-1 and TRBJ1-6; 8 nucleotides align to TRBD1. Germline V gene data show CDR1 as DFQATT and CDR2 as SNEGSKA (reference sequence). CDR3 length: 15 amino acids. V trimming: 0 bases; J trimming: 8 bases; junction bases outside the gene matches: 6. The CDR3 DNA follows: TGCAGTGCTAGAGAAAACAGGGGGTGGTATTCACCCCTCCACTTT. Protein: CSARENRGWYSPLHF.

V gene TRBV7-8 combines with J gene TRBJ2-7; D is possibly TRBD1 or TRBD2 (5 bases each). Looked up from germline, CDR1 is SGHVS and CDR2 is FQNEAQ. V lost 4 bases to trimming and J lost 3 bases, with 16 bases between them. The CDR3 is 15 amino acids. The CDR3 protein is CASSSLDGAVYEQYF. The CDR3 bases are TGTGCCAGCAGCTCATTGGACGGGGCCGTCTACGAGCAGTACTTC.

This clonotype was seen many times. This sequence joins TRBV18 and TRBJ2-5, with TRBD1 matching over 9 bases. The V gene's germline CDR1 is KGHSH and CDR2 LQKENI. With 1 base clipped from V and 0 bases from J, the junction kept 0 bases outside the gene matches. The CDR3 consists of 15 residues. CDR3: CASSPRQGDQETQYF. The CDR3 coding sequence is TGTGCCAGCTCACCACGACAGGGGGACCAAGAGACCCAGTACTTC.

This clonotype appeared many times. The chain combines TRBV7-2 with TRBJ2-7, with D unresolved. This CDR3 is built from 13 residues. The V and J ends lost 5 bases and 5 bases respectively, with 13 bases between them. Looked up from germline, CDR1 is SGHTA and CDR2 is FQGNSA. The CDR3: CASSLLRQHEQYF. DNA of the CDR3: TGTGCCAGCAGCCTTCTTAGGCAGCACGAGCAGTACTTC.

This clonotype has ten or more counts. The V and J genes are TRBV28 and TRBJ1-2; no reliable D call. With 6 bases removed from V and 4 bases from J, the gap between germline ends came to 27 bases. The CDR3 has 18 amino acids. Germline CDR1 reads MDHEN; CDR2 reads SYDVKM. CDR3 sequence (DNA): TGTGCCAGCAGCGTTACCTCAGTGGGTTCCAGCCGCTTCTATGGCTACACCTTC. Its protein is CASSVTSVGSSRFYGYTF.

The chain recombines TRBV11-2 with TRBJ2-7; the D gene could be TRBD1 or TRBD2 (5 bases each). The CDR3 extends over 14 amino acids. The germline V gene has CDR1 SGHAT and CDR2 FQNNGV. Trimming removed 5 bases from V and 2 bases from J, with 13 bases in between. The DNA of the CDR3 is TGTGCCAGCAGCGAGACGGGACGTACCTACGAGCAGTACTTC. Translation: CASSETGRTYEQYF. The full variable domain, completed using reference TRBV11-2 and TRBJ2-7, is EAGVAQSPRYKIIEKRQSVAFWCNPISGHATLYWYQQILGQGPKLLIQFQNNGVVDDSQLPKDRFSAERLKGVDSTLKIQPAKLEDSAVYLCASSETGRTYEQYFGPGTRLTVT.